The present T cell receptor beta chain was sequenced within a study of T cell changes during pregnancy in multiple sclerosis. The CDR3 consists of 14 residues. V lost 3 bases to trimming and J lost 4 bases, with 12 bases between them. Looked up from germline, CDR1 is SQVTM and CDR2 is ANQGSEA. Assay used: immunoSEQ multiplex PCR; TCRdb lists only in-frame clones, some missing. The data contain fewer than 50,000 clones, 85% to 90% of them singletons. This chain links TRBV29-1 with TRBJ2-2; D perhaps matches TRBD1 (5 bases). The source material was CD4+ T cells from peripheral blood mononuclear cells, sampled in the first trimester of pregnancy. The sequence was obtained from a female donor with multiple sclerosis, enrolled in a pregnancy study. The CDR3 loop reads CSVDRGVGTGELFF. CDR3 nucleotide sequence: TGCAGCGTTGATAGGGGTGTGGGCACCGGGGAGCTGTTTTTT.